This T cell receptor (beta chain) emerged from a study of T cell changes during pregnancy in multiple sclerosis. Generated by immunoSEQ multiplex PCR, the TCRdb table keeps only in-frame clones and is missing some. The table shows roughly 89,000 clones, with 94% occurring only once. After removal of 7 bases from V and 3 bases from J, the junction contained 6 bases not matched to a gene. From germline, CDR1 is LNHDA and CDR2 SQIVND (reference sequence). The CDR3 has 14 amino acids. Sample: peripheral blood, taken after pregnancy. This sequence joins TRBV19 and TRBJ1-2; 9 nucleotides align to TRBD1. This receptor was obtained from a female donor in good health, enrolled as a control in a pregnancy study. The CDR3 region has the DNA TGTGCCAGTACTCCGGGACAGGGAGACTATGGCTACACCTTC. Protein product: CASTPGQGDYGYTF.